The 19 T cell receptor beta chains below all came from one sample that was sequenced in a study of shared clonotypes between healthy human individuals. Only CD45RO-negative cells positively selected for CCR7 counted as naive CD8 cells, so terminally differentiated effector memory CD45RA+ cells were excluded. The protocol was immunoSEQ multiplex PCR, while the TCRdb copy is restricted to in-frame clones and leaves out a portion. The data hold some 2,000,000 clones, with over 85% observed a single time. Sequencing used naive CD8+ T cells sorted from blood. All receptors come from a man aged 18 to 29 in good health.

DNA for the CDR3: TGTGCCAGCAGCCCCCCAGAGGGGGCCAGCAAGAACACCGGGGAGCTGTTTTTT. Its translation is CASSPPEGASKNTGELFF. The chain is built from TRBV9 and TRBJ2-2, with TRBD1 matching over 7 bases. The V gene's germline CDR1 is SGDLS and CDR2 YYNGEE. The CDR3 covers 18 residues. V gave up 4 bases and J gave up 1 base; unmatched junction bases: 13.

This chain links TRBV7-6 with TRBJ2-7, with 8 nucleotides matching TRBD1. V lost 0 bases and J lost 2; bases outside the gene matches: 6. Per the germline V gene, CDR1 is SGHVS and CDR2 is FNYEAQ. This CDR3 spans 16 amino acids. CDR3 sequence reads: CASSLARQGPTYEQYF. Here the CDR3 DNA reads TGTGCCAGCAGCTTAGCCCGACAGGGGCCAACCTACGAGCAGTACTTC.

Concerning this clone itself: The sample carries other DNA sequences with the same CDR3. The rearrangement uses TRBV9 and TRBJ1-1; D is perhaps TRBD1 (6 bases). CDR3 length: 14 amino acids. Germline CDR1 SGDLS, CDR2 YYNGEE. V was cut by 3 bases and J by 0 bases, with 9 bases left in between. CDR3 nucleotides: TGTGCCAGCAGCGAGGGACACTTGAACACTGAAGCTTTCTTT. Translation: CASSEGHLNTEAFF.

The V gene is TRBV7-6, the J gene TRBJ2-1, with D hard to call. Trimming left V 2 bases short and J 4 bases short, with 12 bases between. Germline loops: CDR1 SGHVS, CDR2 FNYEAQ. This CDR3 is 15 amino acids long. CDR3 sequence reads: CASSLRGGPYNEQFF. The CDR3 nucleotides read TGTGCCAGCAGCTTAAGAGGCGGACCTTACAATGAGCAGTTCTTC. The full variable domain, in which reference TRBV7-6 and TRBJ2-1 provide the parts outside the CDR3, is GAGVSQSPRYKVTKRGQDVALRCDPISGHVSLYWYRQALGQGPEFLTYFNYEAQQDKSGLPNDRFSAERPEGSISTLTIQRTEQRDSAMYRCASSLRGGPYNEQFFGPGTRLTVL.

The chain combines TRBV27 with TRBJ2-7; TRBD1 matches 8 bases. Germline V gene sequence: CDR1 MNHEY, CDR2 SMNVEV (reference sequence). V lost 6 bases and J lost 3; bases outside the gene matches: 13. This CDR3 is built from 16 residues. The CDR3 spells CASSPSRGRLVYEQYF. The CDR3 region has the DNA TGTGCCAGCAGCCCATCCAGGGGGCGACTGGTCTACGAGCAGTACTTC.

The J gene is TRBJ2-7, the V gene TRBV30; D uncertain. CDR1 and CDR2 from the germline V gene are GTSNPN and SVGIG (reference sequence). V was trimmed by 2 bases and J by 5 bases, leaving 10 bases between them. This CDR3 spans 12 amino acids. CDR3 sequence (DNA): TGTGCCTGGAGTTCCGGTAACCACGAGCAGTACTTC. Translating gives CAWSSGNHEQYF. Together with reference TRBV30 and TRBJ2-7, the CDR3 gives the full variable domain: SQTIHQWPATLVQPVGSPLSLECTVEGTSNPNLYWYRQAAGRGLQLLFYSVGIGQISSEVPQNLSASRPQDRQFILSSKKLLLSDSGFYLCAWSSGNHEQYFGPGTRLTVT.

Here the CDR3 DNA reads TGTGCCAGCAGCCCGGACAGCCTGACCTACAATGAGCAGTTCTTC. The encoded protein is CASSPDSLTYNEQFF. V is TRBV5-6 and J is TRBJ2-1, with D possibly matching TRBD1 (6 bases). This CDR3 has 15 amino acids. CDR1 and CDR2 (germline): SGHDT, YYEEEE. The ends were cut back, 4 bases at V and 2 bases at J, with 13 bases in the middle. The entire variable domain, with the rest obtained from reference TRBV5-6 and TRBJ2-1, is as follows: DAGVTQSPTHLIKTRGQQVTLRCSPKSGHDTVSWYQQALGQGPQFIFQYYEEEERQRGNFPDRFSGHQFPNYSSELNVNALLLGDSALYLCASSPDSLTYNEQFFGPGTRLTVL.

V and J are TRBV13 and TRBJ2-7; D unresolved. The CDR3 length is 16 residues. The germline V gene has CDR1 PRHDT and CDR2 FYEKMQ (reference sequence). V lost 5 bases and J lost 0, with 17 bases in between. In nucleotides, the CDR3 is TGTGCCAGCAGCGTCGGATTAAGTCCGGTCTCCTACGAGCAGTACTTC. This translates into CASSVGLSPVSYEQYF.

The V gene is TRBV10-3, the J gene TRBJ1-1, with D uncertain. Looked up from germline, CDR1 is ENHRY and CDR2 is SYGVKD. V lost 6 bases to trimming and J lost 3 bases, with 20 bases between them. This CDR3 contains 16 residues. This CDR3 reads CAISPGSTGFDTEAFF. CDR3 bases: TGTGCCATCAGCCCCGGCTCCACGGGGTTTGACACTGAAGCTTTCTTT.

The chain uses TRBV9 and TRBJ2-1; TRBD1 matches at 7 bases. The CDR3 is 15 amino acids. CDR1 SGDLS and CDR2 YYNGEE come from the germline V gene. With 3 bases clipped from V and 8 bases from J, the junction kept 11 bases outside the gene matches. The CDR3 bases are TGTGCCAGCAGCGGGGGACAGATCGGACGGGATGAGCAGTTCTTC. This encodes CASSGGQIGRDEQFF. Together with reference TRBV9 and TRBJ2-1, the CDR3 gives the full variable domain: DSGVTQTPKHLITATGQRVTLRCSPRSGDLSVYWYQQSLDQGLQFLIQYYNGEERAKGNILERFSAQQFPDLHSELNLSSLELGDSALYFCASSGGQIGRDEQFFGPGTRLTVL.

The chain has TRBV27 and TRBJ2-7; D is possibly TRBD2 (5 bases). CDR3 length: 14 residues. With 8 bases removed from V and 4 bases from J, the gap between germline ends came to 18 bases. Germline-derived CDR1 and CDR2 are MNHEY and SMNVEV (reference sequence). The CDR3 spells CASRGSPPPYEQYF. CDR3 sequence (DNA): TGTGCCAGCCGCGGGTCCCCCCCTCCTTACGAGCAGTACTTC.

The chain employs TRBV28 and TRBJ2-7, with D possibly TRBD1 on 5 matching bases. There are 14 residues in the CDR3. Germline V gene lookup returns CDR1 MDHEN and CDR2 SYDVKM. The germline V and J ends were trimmed by 2 bases and 2 bases, with 10 bases remaining between them. The CDR3 DNA reads TGTGCCAGCAGTTTACCCACAGGCGCCTACGAGCAGTACTTC. It translates to CASSLPTGAYEQYF.

This CDR3 is CASSSVAGVLYNEQFF. Here the CDR3 DNA reads TGTGCCAGTAGTTCTGTAGCGGGAGTGTTATACAATGAGCAGTTCTTC. The gene calls are TRBV19 and TRBJ2-1; 9 bases line up with TRBD2. The CDR3 sequence is 16 residues long. Germline V lookup: CDR1 LNHDA, CDR2 SQIVND (reference sequence). The V segment lost 5 bases and the J segment 4 bases; nucleotides outside the gene matches: 9.

The chain joins TRBV27 to TRBJ2-5, with 9 bases fitting TRBD1. The CDR3 contains 15 residues. CDR1 MNHEY and CDR2 SMNVEV come from the germline V gene (reference sequence). J was trimmed by 5 bases and V by 2 bases; bases with no gene match: 6. The CDR3 nucleotides read TGTGCCAGCAGTTTAGGACAGGGGAGGTTGGAGACCCAGTACTTC. Translating it yields CASSLGQGRLETQYF.

This clone came up once. This sequence joins TRBV11-2 and TRBJ2-7; either TRBD1 or TRBD2 may supply D (5 bases each). V dropped 6 bases and J dropped 7 bases, with 19 bases sitting between them. Germline values: CDR1 SGHAT, CDR2 FQNNGV. The CDR3 runs to 14 residues. This CDR3 is CASRGRDRPGEQYF. The DNA of the CDR3 is TGTGCCAGCAGGGGTCGGGACCGCCCTGGGGAGCAGTACTTC.

V is TRBV21-1 and J is TRBJ2-7; no DNA check was done on the table's D call, TRBD1. TRBV21-1 is assigned pseudogene status. The CDR3 is 13 amino acids. This CDR3 reads CASSKGRSYEQYF. The CDR3 DNA follows: TGTGCCAGCAGCAAGGGCAGGTCCTACGAGCAGTACTTC.

As to this clone: Additional DNA sequences in this sample encode the identical CDR3. The chain links TRBV2 to TRBJ2-5; no reliable D call. The CDR3 has 12 residues. V was trimmed by 0 bases and J by 5 bases, leaving 4 bases between them. The germline V gene has CDR1 SNHLY and CDR2 FYNNEI. DNA for the CDR3: TGTGCCAGCAGTGAAGCGTTGGAGACCCAGTACTTC. It encodes CASSEALETQYF. Looking up the rest from reference TRBV2 and TRBJ2-5 gives the full variable domain: EPEVTQTPSHQVTQMGQEVILRCVPISNHLYFYWYRQILGQKVEFLVSFYNNEISEKSEIFDDQFSVERPDGSNFTLKIRSTKLEDSAMYFCASSEALETQYFGPGTRLLVL.

V gene TRBV7-9 combines with J gene TRBJ2-7, with 9 positions matching TRBD2. CDR1 is SEHNR, CDR2 FQNEAQ, per germline (reference sequence). V trimming: 3 bases; J trimming: 5 bases; junction bases outside the gene matches: 5. The CDR3 loop spans 14 amino acids. CDR3 bases: TGTGCCAGCAGCTTCAGCGGGGGGATCAACGAGCAGTACTTC. It yields the protein CASSFSGGINEQYF.

This chain joins TRBV2 and TRBJ2-1; D unclear. Trimming left V 3 bases short and J 4 bases short, with 7 bases between. CDR1 is SNHLY, CDR2 FYNNEI, per germline. The CDR3 sequence is 13 residues long. In nucleotides, the CDR3 is TGTGCCAGCAGTGACGGAGATTACAATGAGCAGTTCTTC. Translating gives CASSDGDYNEQFF.